This TCR beta chain was found in a study of blood T cell repertoires in COVID-19. The wider study: There were acute and convalescent COVID-19 samples, and they came from the United States, Italy and Spain. Nucleic acid was either cDNA or gDNA, and it came from T cells, B-cell-depleted T cells, or PBMCs.

Per the authors' pipeline: Nucleated cell number was recorded as an estimate derived from reference gene primer amplification. Produced via immunoSEQ multiplex PCR; TCRdb's table is partial and in-frame only. That table gives V, J and clone size, and the DNA gave D and trimming. The top ten hold over 4% of the sample, which has over 130,000 clones, around 80% seen once. CDR1 and CDR2 (germline): LGHDT, YNNKEL (reference sequence). This CDR3 is built from 17 residues. V lost 1 base to trimming and J lost 6 bases; unmatched junction nucleotides: 10. Input material: peripheral blood. The V and J genes are TRBV3-1 (or the pseudogene TRBV3-2) and TRBJ2-5, with TRBD2 matching 11 bases. This TCR was recovered from an elderly woman with active or convalescent COVID-19. CDR3 sequence (DNA): TGTGCCAGCAGCCAAGTCGCTAGCGGGGGGCTGGGGAAGACCCAGTACTTC. Translated: CASSQVASGGLGKTQYF.